This T cell receptor beta chain was recorded in a study of lymphopenia after photon versus proton radiotherapy. Regarding the study as a whole: Oligoclonal CD8+ Temra expansion after nadir drove photon patients' diversity drop. Under photons, naive T cells and diversity fell while effector/memory populations rose. Post-nadir TCR diversity decline inversely tracked overall survival among those who died.

The protocol was immunoSEQ multiplex PCR, while the TCRdb copy is restricted to in-frame clones and leaves out a portion. The table has some 29,000 clones, around 81% seen once. V was shortened by 4 bases and J by 2 bases, with 9 bases between the two germline ends. Germline assignment: CDR1 SGHAT and CDR2 FQNNGV. The CDR3 is 15 amino acids. In the case of this clone: Antigen unknown.

The chain couples TRBV11-2 to TRBJ2-6; weak D call: TRBD1 (6 bases). This TCR derives from a man between 45 and 60 years old with gastric cancer. Material: peripheral blood, obtained from a patient treated with photon-based radiotherapy. Here the CDR3 reads CASSSNRAGANVLTF. CDR3 nucleotides: TGTGCCAGCAGCTCAAACAGGGCTGGGGCCAACGTCCTGACTTTC.